A few counts support the clone carrying this TCR beta chain. Trimming removed 3 bases from V and 1 base from J, with 22 bases in between. Germline loops: CDR1 SQVTM, CDR2 ANQGSEA. This CDR3 spans 19 amino acids. The data originate from a study of CD8+ T cells in alopecia areata. RNA, once extracted, was reverse transcribed into cDNA for use as the sequencing template. Sequencing was performed with immunoSEQ multiplex PCR; in TCRdb, only in-frame clones are kept and a portion is missing. The sample lists more than 95,000 clones, about 46% occurring once. The TCR originated in a human donor with alopecia areata. The specimen sequenced was NKG2D-low CD8+ T cells sorted from blood. This chain joins TRBV29-1 and TRBJ2-6; D possibly matches TRBD1 or TRBD2 (6 bases each). The CDR3 DNA is TGCAGCGTTGACTTTTTCGAGGGGGGCGAAATGTCTGGGGCCAACGTCCTGACTTTC. It is translated as CSVDFFEGGEMSGANVLTF.